What follows is one T cell receptor (beta chain) and its context. This clonotype was picked up a small number of times. Its antigen is not yet known. Qualities for individual bases were not recorded, and no much larger clone is one base off. The data stem from a study of blood T cells in healthy people across ages (dated by TCRdb to the mid-2010s). Some background on the complete study: Template switching captured roughly one uniquely barcoded TCR beta cDNA molecule per two T cells in model experiments. Using deep sequencing normalized with unique cDNA molecular identifiers, the study measured how TCR beta repertoire diversity changes with age. Donors were grouped into four age groups: young (average approximately 16 years), middle-aged (39), aged (approximately 58) and long-lived (about 90). For two donors (one aged 18 to 29 and one aged 80 or older), the study analyzed two additional independent replicas of 1 million unique cDNA reads from the same blood draw. Overall study outcomes, separate from this receptor: The CMV infection status of donors was not known, potentially confounding age-related changes in expanded clonotypes. Observed TCR beta diversity per million T cells fell roughly linearly with age, and a significant reduction was already apparent by age roughly 40. Observed TCR beta diversity correlated strongly with the percentage of naive T cells measured by flow cytometry. Estimates of total diversity from one million sequenced T cells were regarded as lower bounds and underestimates. Bulk unsorted PBMC profiling prevented conclusive comparison of naive and antigen-experienced compartments. Compared with the aged group, the long-lived group had more naive CD4+ T cells, fewer expanded clones and increased TCR diversity, a pattern suggesting age selection.

Donors were a few dozen systemically healthy Caucasian individuals from Russia aged 6 to 90 years. Approximately 11 milliliters of peripheral blood were drawn from each donor into EDTA-treated Vacutainer tubes. Ficoll-Paque density-gradient centrifugation was used to isolate PBMCs, with at least 6 million per sample. Total RNA was extracted from PBMCs with Trizol reagent, with at least 6 micrograms obtained per sample. For every donor, flow cytometry on a PBMC aliquot measured the percentage of naive CD45RAhigh/CD27high T cells. To prepare the library, 5' RACE was applied. The sample was run on an Illumina HiSeq 2500. A second PCR of about 6 to 12 cycles was performed with a sample-barcoded 5' primer and a J-beta primer mix. A unique molecular identifier was introduced onto each TCR beta cDNA molecule by a template-switch 5' adaptor carrying 12 random nucleotides. Each sample yielded at least 3 million CDR3-containing paired-end reads. First-strand cDNA synthesis was performed from all RNA using the Mint cDNA synthesis kit, with priming by a TRBC-specific oligonucleotide. Following uracil-DNA glycosylase treatment, all cDNA underwent a first 18-cycle PCR with the universal primers M1SS and BC2_uni_R. Per the source publication's procedure: For normalization, 1 million high-quality reads were randomly selected from each sample, with every read carrying a distinct molecular identifier. Reads with shared molecular identifiers were discarded instead of being binned into consensus sequences. MiTCR, run with a Q25 quality threshold and the strictest error-elimination algorithm, handled CDR3 identification, clonotype clustering and error correction. A nonparametric unseen species model with Euler transformation was used to estimate a lower bound on total TCR beta diversity. The public reads were reprocessed in TCRdb via fastp at Q25 and MiXCR, keeping in-frame beta chains. Rows merge per CDR3 protein into single entries with the most common DNA and genes. It is TCRdb's table, rather than the study itself, that gives the V and J calls and clone size. Counted in this sample were around 700,000 distinct CDR3 sequences; 25% of them appeared once. 9.4% of the sample lies in the top ten.

From a lookup of the germline V gene, CDR1 and CDR2 are SQVTM and ANQGSEA. The CDR3 holds 13 amino acids from the cysteine to the phenylalanine. The read is trimmed to its CDR3 DNA, 39 bases read in frame from base 1. Germline trimming: 6 bases from V, 3 bases from J; junction bases outside gene matches: 1. The data were also submitted as part of a second study, on T cells of mothers and their children. As that second paper reports: Nine systemically healthy Caucasian individuals, comprising three mothers and their six children, were included as donors. cDNA synthesis consumed the entire amount of extracted RNA, loaded at around 1.5 ug RNA in each 15 ul reaction. Sample barcodes and 2-4 random nucleotides were added via the M1S primer in the second PCR. Each mother yielded over 8.5 million TCR beta CDR3 reads and each child 2.5 million to 3.5 million reads. TCR recombination output is similarly shaped by thymic selection in related and unrelated pairs, with a minor effect exerted by inherited differences. Normalized repertoire overlap was always slightly but never significantly higher in related than unrelated mother-child pairs. No persistent microchimeric T cell clones were found, with a detection sensitivity of 85 to 100 clones per million clonotypes. The study used deep NGS to compare TCR beta repertoires of mothers and children, seeking features distinguishing related mother-child pairs from unrelated individuals. Mothers averaged roughly 40 +/- 4 years of age and children averaged around 10 +/- 4 years. After adapters were ligated using NEBNext reagents, the libraries underwent 100+100 nt paired-end sequencing on an Illumina HiSeq 2000. To prevent cross-contamination, the mother and child libraries were prepared a month apart and were sequenced in separate runs. For each donor, between about 450,000 and 2,300,000 distinct TCR beta clonotypes were identified. Naive TCR beta clonotypes were estimated from low-frequency clonotypes matched to each donor's FACS-determined naive share, without sorting.

The chain is encoded by TRBV29-1 joined to TRBJ1-4; 10 bases in between match TRBD1. This receptor was taken from a boy aged 5-17 years in good health. The sample consisted of blood. The CDR3 is CSVGTGANEKLFF. The DNA is TGCAGCGTGGGGACAGGGGCTAATGAAAAACTGTTTTTT.